Listed below are T cell receptor beta chains from one sample, sequenced in a study of T-cell reconstitution after alpha-beta-depleted transplantation in children. TCRdb reprocessed the PCR reads with MiXCR, giving one entry per CDR3 protein. The sample shows 500,000 to 750,000 distinct CDR3 sequences, roughly 13% of them seen only once. The starting material was PBMCs, mostly from graft donor cells, obtained 360 days after TCRalphabeta/CD19-depleted stem cell transplant. The receptors stem from a male patient younger than 18 who had a stem cell transplant for acute myeloid leukemia, so the T cells may come from the graft donor. Both conserved end residues are part of each CDR3. Fields, in order: D gene, J gene, V gene, clone size, CDR3 DNA, CDR3 protein. D genes are given only for firm matches. Size is stated for part of the rows, as once, few or many counts, or as a class when the clone is expanded.

>TRBD2|TRBJ2-5|TRBV11-2|NA
TGTGCCAGCAGCTTAGGGGGGGGGCTAGCGGGCACGAACCAAGAGACCCAGTACTTC
CASSLGGGLAGTNQETQYF
>NA|TRBJ1-1|TRBV15|many
TGTGCCACCAGCGGAGATGCCGGGTTGGTACGGAACACTGAAGCTTTCTTT
CATSGDAGLVRNTEAFF
>TRBD2|TRBJ2-1|TRBV29-1|few
TGCAGCGTTGAAGACCTTAGCGGGAGGGCCAACCGGGAGCAGTTCTTC
CSVEDLSGRANREQFF
>NA|TRBJ2-7|TRBV21-1|NA
TGTGCCAGCAGCATCCGCTCGGAGGAGCAGTACTTC
CASSIRSEEQYF
>NA|TRBJ2-3|TRBV6-1|many
TGTGCCAGCAGTCCCTTACTTCCTAGCACAGATACGCAGTATTTT
CASSPLLPSTDTQYF
>TRBD1|TRBJ1-1|TRBV7-2|many
TGTGCCAGCAGCTTCAGACAGGGAGGACACCCTGAAGCTTTCTTT
CASSFRQGGHPEAFF
>TRBD2|TRBJ2-3|TRBV28|few
TGTGCCAGCAGTTTAAGGCTAGCGGAGGCTAGCACAGATACGCAGTATTTT
CASSLRLAEASTDTQYF
>TRBD2|TRBJ2-5|TRBV5-1|few
TGCGCCAGCAGCTTGGTAAGGCTAGCGGGAGAGGGACGGCAAGAGACCCAGTACTTC
CASSLVRLAGEGRQETQYF
>NA|TRBJ2-2|TRBV5-1|few
TGCGCCAGCAGCTCCCTACTCCCAGAACAGACCGGGGAGCTGTTTTTT
CASSSLLPEQTGELFF
>TRBD2|TRBJ2-7|TRBV12-3/TRBV12-4|many
TGTGCCAGCAGTTACGGACTAGCGGTGCCCCACTACGAGCAGTACTTC
CASSYGLAVPHYEQYF
>NA|TRBJ2-7|TRBV28|many
TGTGCCAGCAGAGGAGCAGGGGCCTACGAGCAGTACTTC
CASRGAGAYEQYF
>NA|TRBJ2-5|TRBV4-2|NA
TGTGCCAGCAGCCAAGAACCAGCGGGAGAGACCCAGTACTTC
CASSQEPAGETQYF
>NA|TRBJ1-5|TRBV19|NA
TGCGCCAGTAGTCCCCCGGGACATCTCAATCAGCCCCAGCATTTT
CASSPPGHLNQPQHF
>TRBD2|TRBJ2-4|TRBV4-2|many
TGTGCCAGCAGCCTTAGCGGGGCCAAAAACATTCAGTACTTC
CASSLSGAKNIQYF
>NA|TRBJ2-4|TRBV7-2|NA
TGTGCCAGCAGCTTAGGGACTAACTTAGCCAAAAACATTCAGTACTTC
CASSLGTNLAKNIQYF
>NA|TRBJ2-7|TRBV30|few
TGTGCCTGGAGTGTAGGCACGGGGTTTCCAAACGAGCAGTACTTC
CAWSVGTGFPNEQYF
>NA|TRBJ2-5|TRBV7-2|NA
TGTGCCAGCAGCAACAGAATCCTCCAAGAGACCCAGTACTTC
CASSNRILQETQYF
>NA|TRBJ2-1|TRBV6-5|many
TGTGCCAGCAGTTACGGGCTGTCCTACAATGAGCAGTTCTTC
CASSYGLSYNEQFF
>NA|TRBJ1-5|TRBV6-1|NA
TGTGCCAGCGGACCCCCCGCGGCCTATAGCAATCAGCCCCAGCATTTT
CASGPPAAYSNQPQHF
>NA|TRBJ2-5|TRBV7-2|few
TGTGCCAGCAGGGGCAGGGTACTGCGAGAGACCCAGTACTTC
CASRGRVLRETQYF
>TRBD1|TRBJ2-5|TRBV18|NA
TGTGCCAGCTCACCGACCCGACAGGGTACGGAGACCCAGTACTTC
CASSPTRQGTETQYF
>TRBD2|TRBJ2-2|TRBV20-1|many
TGCAGTGTCTCTCTAGCGGGATGGAACACCGGGGAGCTGTTTTTT
CSVSLAGWNTGELFF
>NA|TRBJ2-1|TRBV11-1|many
TGTGCCAGCAGCTTTATTTGGGGATCCTACAATGAGCAGTTCTTC
CASSFIWGSYNEQFF
>NA|TRBJ2-1|TRBV6-5|NA
TGTGCCAGCAGTTACACAACATCGGGACCTTACAATGAGCAGTTCTTC
CASSYTTSGPYNEQFF
>TRBD1|TRBJ2-6|TRBV10-3|many
TGTGCCATCAGTGTGGGCAGGGGGATGTTTGGGGCCAACGTCCTGACTTTC
CAISVGRGMFGANVLTF
>TRBD2|TRBJ2-1|TRBV24-1|many
TGTGCCACCAAGCGGGGCCTCTTGGCCTGGGATGAGCAGTTCTTC
CATKRGLLAWDEQFF
>NA|TRBJ2-7|TRBV9|NA
TGTGCCAGCAGCGTAGACGACTACTCCTACGAGCAGTACTTC
CASSVDDYSYEQYF
>NA|TRBJ1-6|TRBV28|many
TGTGCCAGCACCGATAGCGGGGTCGTTAATTCACCCCTCCACTTT
CASTDSGVVNSPLHF
>NA|TRBJ2-3|TRBV7-7|few
TGTGCTAGCAGCTTAAATGCGTACTCAGATACGCAGTATTTT
CASSLNAYSDTQYF
>NA|TRBJ1-1|TRBV7-3|NA
TGTGCCAGCAGCCCCGGACCACCAATGAACACTGAAGCTTTCTTT
CASSPGPPMNTEAFF
>NA|TRBJ2-2|TRBV29-1|few
TGCAGCGTTGGCGCGAGGGTGAATAGTATTGGCGGGGAGCTGTTTTTT
CSVGARVNSIGGELFF
>TRBD1|TRBJ1-1|TRBV29-1|few
TGCAGCGTTGAAGTCCCCCCGCGGCGGGCTGATGACAGGGAGGAATTAATGAACACTGAAGCTTTCTTT
CSVEVPPRRADDREELMNTEAFF
>NA|TRBJ2-3|TRBV14|many
TGTGCCAGCAGCCCCCTAGGAAGGGATACGCAGTATTTT
CASSPLGRDTQYF
>TRBD2|TRBJ2-2|TRBV10-3|NA
TGTGCCATTACGAAACTAGCGGGAGGGAACACCGGGGAGCTGTTTTTT
CAITKLAGGNTGELFF
>TRBD2|TRBJ2-5|TRBV7-2|many
TGTGCCAGCAGCTTAGGTACTAGCGGGACCTTCCAAGAGACCCAGTACTTC
CASSLGTSGTFQETQYF
>NA|TRBJ2-5|TRBV9|few
TGTGCCAGCAGCGTCCTAGCCGGAGGGGAAGAGACCCAGTACTTC
CASSVLAGGEETQYF
>TRBD2|TRBJ2-3|TRBV27|NA
TGTGCCAGCAGTTGGCTAGCGGGAGACACAGATACGCAGTATTTT
CASSWLAGDTDTQYF
>TRBD1|TRBJ2-3|TRBV4-3|many
TGCGCCAGCAGCCGAATAGGACCCCCGGGACAGGGCACAGATACGCAGTATTTT
CASSRIGPPGQGTDTQYF
>TRBD1|TRBJ2-2|TRBV9|NA
TGTGCCAGCAGCGGGGACAGGGGGCTTAACGGGGAGCTGTTTTTT
CASSGDRGLNGELFF
>TRBD2|TRBJ2-7|TRBV12-3/TRBV12-4|NA
TGTGCCAGCAGTTTACTGGCTAGCGGGAGCAGGGAGCAGTACTTC
CASSLLASGSREQYF
>NA|TRBJ2-7|TRBV7-6|NA
TGTGCCAGCAGCTTTAGACATAGGCAGTACTTC
CASSFRHRQYF
>TRBD1|TRBJ1-3|TRBV7-2|NA
TGTGCCAGCAGCTTGCAGGGGGCTTACTCTGGAAACACCATATATTTT
CASSLQGAYSGNTIYF
>NA|TRBJ1-1|TRBV29-1|NA
TGCAGCGTTGAAGGGGTAGTGGACACTGAAGCTTTCTTT
CSVEGVVDTEAFF
>TRBD2|TRBJ2-1|TRBV5-1|few
TGCGCCAGCAGACCCGGGACTAGCGAAAGCTCCTACAATGAGCAGTTCTTC
CASRPGTSESSYNEQFF
>TRBD2|TRBJ2-2|TRBV2|many
TGTGCCAGCGTTAGACGACCGGGACTAGCGGGAGGTTTCGGGGAGCTGTTTTTT
CASVRRPGLAGGFGELFF
>TRBD2|TRBJ2-1|TRBV28|few
TGTGCCAGCAGTTTATGGACTAGCGGGGCCCAAGGGGTGCAGTTCTTC
CASSLWTSGAQGVQFF
>NA|TRBJ2-7|TRBV4-3|NA
TGCGCCAGCAGCCACACCTTTCTCCACGAGCAGTACTTC
CASSHTFLHEQYF
>TRBD2|TRBJ2-7|TRBV13|NA
TGTGCCAGCAGCTTAACCGCCTCTAGCGGGAGGGCGGACGAGCAGTACTTC
CASSLTASSGRADEQYF
>TRBD2|TRBJ2-1|TRBV7-2|NA
TGTGCCAGCAGCTTAGACGCGACTAGCGGTCCAGGGCAGTTCTTC
CASSLDATSGPGQFF
>TRBD2|TRBJ2-1|TRBV7-2|many
TGTGCCAGCAGCTTATTTACTAGCGGGAGGAGTGAGCAGTTCTTC
CASSLFTSGRSEQFF
>NA|TRBJ2-4|TRBV28|many
TGTGCCACCTCGCCCGGGGGCTTGGCCAAAAACATTCAGTACTTC
CATSPGGLAKNIQYF
>TRBD2|TRBJ2-7|TRBV5-1|few
TGCGCCAGCAGCCCCGAGGGACTAGAGGGGAGGGAGCAGTACTTC
CASSPEGLEGREQYF
>NA|TRBJ2-4|TRBV2|NA
TGTGCCAGCAGTGAAGGACCACTTCAATCCCCAATGAACATTCAGTACTTC
CASSEGPLQSPMNIQYF
>NA|TRBJ2-7|TRBV9|NA
TGTGCCAGCAGCGTAGAAGGAAGTGTGAGGGACGAGCAGTACTTC
CASSVEGSVRDEQYF